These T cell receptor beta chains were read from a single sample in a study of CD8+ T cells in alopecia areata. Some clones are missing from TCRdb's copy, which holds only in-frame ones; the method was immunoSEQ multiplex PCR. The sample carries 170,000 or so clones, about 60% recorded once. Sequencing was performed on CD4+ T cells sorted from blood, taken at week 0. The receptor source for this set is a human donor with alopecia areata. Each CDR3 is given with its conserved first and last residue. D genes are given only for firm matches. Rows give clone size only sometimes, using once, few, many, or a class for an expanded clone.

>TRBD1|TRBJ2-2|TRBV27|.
CATRTGTDFTGELFF
TGTGCCACCAGAACCGGGACAGATTTCACCGGGGAGCTGTTTTTT
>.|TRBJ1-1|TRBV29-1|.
CSVDESGNTEAFF
TGCAGCGTTGATGAGTCGGGGAACACTGAAGCTTTCTTT
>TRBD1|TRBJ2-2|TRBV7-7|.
CASGQDYTGELFF
TGTGCCTCGGGACAGGACTACACCGGGGAGCTGTTTTTT
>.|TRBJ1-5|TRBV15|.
CATSRGQVPNQPQHF
TGTGCCACCAGCAGAGGACAGGTGCCCAATCAGCCCCAGCATTTT
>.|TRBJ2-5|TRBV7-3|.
CASSSRTQETQYF
TGTGCCAGCAGCTCCCGGACCCAAGAGACCCAGTACTTC
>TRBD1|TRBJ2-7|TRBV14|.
CASSQAGQGVAGEQYF
TGTGCCAGCAGCCAAGCCGGACAGGGAGTTGCTGGCGAGCAGTACTTC
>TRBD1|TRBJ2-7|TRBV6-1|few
CASSPDREYRYEQYF
TGTGCCAGCAGCCCTGACAGGGAGTATCGGTACGAGCAGTACTTC
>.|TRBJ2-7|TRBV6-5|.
CASSYYEQYF
TGTGCCAGCAGCTACTACGAGCAGTACTTC
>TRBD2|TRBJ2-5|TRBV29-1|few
CSVAGLGSGGPVGTQYF
TGCAGCGTCGCAGGGCTGGGGTCGGGGGGGCCAGTAGGGACCCAGTACTTC
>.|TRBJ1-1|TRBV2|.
CASSAQGNTEAFF
TGTGCCAGCAGTGCACAGGGGAACACTGAAGCTTTCTTT
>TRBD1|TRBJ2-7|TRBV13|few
CASSLTVWDREQYF
TGTGCCAGCAGCTTAACGGTTTGGGACAGAGAGCAGTACTTC
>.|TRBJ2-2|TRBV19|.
CASSIRGSQFKNTGELFF
TGTGCCAGTAGTATTCGGGGCTCCCAATTTAAGAACACCGGGGAGCTGTTTTTT
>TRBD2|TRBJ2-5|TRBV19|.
CASNSGDLQETQYF
TGTGCCAGTAATAGCGGGGACCTCCAAGAGACCCAGTACTTC
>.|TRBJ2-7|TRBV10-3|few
CAISEGGTVQYF
TGTGCCATCAGTGAGGGGGGGACGGTACAGTACTTC
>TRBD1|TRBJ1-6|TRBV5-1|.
CASSFGQGNSPLHF
TGCGCCAGCAGCTTCGGACAGGGAAATTCACCCCTCCACTTT
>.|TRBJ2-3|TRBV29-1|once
CSVDTGQLYF
TGCAGCGTAGATACAGGACAGCTGTATTTT
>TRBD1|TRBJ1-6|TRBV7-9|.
CASTWTGGENSPLHF
TGTGCCAGCACCTGGACAGGGGGCGAAAATTCACCCCTCCACTTT
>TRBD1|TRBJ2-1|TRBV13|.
CASSLDRGNEQFF
TGTGCCAGCAGCTTAGACAGGGGCAATGAGCAGTTCTTC
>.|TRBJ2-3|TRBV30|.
CAWSLNRTQYF
TGTGCCTGGAGTCTGAATCGTACGCAGTATTTT
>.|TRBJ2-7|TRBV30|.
CAWSWQGGLLGQYF
TGTGCCTGGAGTTGGCAGGGCGGGCTCCTGGGGCAGTACTTC
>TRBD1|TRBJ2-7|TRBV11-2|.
CASSLGGRGRGFGEQYF
TGTGCCAGCAGCTTAGGGGGCAGGGGGCGAGGCTTTGGGGAGCAGTACTTC
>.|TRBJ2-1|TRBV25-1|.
CASSAEGPSEQFF
TGTGCCAGCAGTGCCGAAGGGCCTTCTGAGCAGTTCTTC
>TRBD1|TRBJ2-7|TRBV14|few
CASSPQGQGYEQYF
TGTGCCAGCAGCCCGCAGGGACAGGGCTACGAGCAGTACTTC
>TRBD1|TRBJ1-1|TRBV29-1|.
CSVEGGQGAAEAFF
TGCAGCGTTGAAGGTGGACAGGGGGCCGCTGAAGCTTTCTTT
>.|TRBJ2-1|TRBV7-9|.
CAWGNEQFF
TGTGCCTGGGGCAATGAGCAGTTCTTC
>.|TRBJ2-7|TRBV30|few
CAWSSRYEQYF
TGTGCCTGGAGTTCCAGGTACGAGCAGTACTTC
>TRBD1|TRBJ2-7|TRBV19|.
CASSPTTGVSYEQYF
TGTGCCAGTAGTCCTACCACAGGGGTCTCCTACGAGCAGTACTTC
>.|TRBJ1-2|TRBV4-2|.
CASSQVMNLNYGYTF
TGTGCCAGCAGCCAAGTCATGAACCTTAACTATGGCTACACCTTC
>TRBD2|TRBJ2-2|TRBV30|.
CAWSGGLPNTGELFF
TGTGCCTGGAGTGGGGGACTACCGAACACCGGGGAGCTGTTTTTT
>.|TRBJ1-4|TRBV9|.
CASSVVPGVANEKLFF
TGTGCCAGCAGCGTCGTACCGGGGGTGGCTAATGAAAAACTGTTTTTT
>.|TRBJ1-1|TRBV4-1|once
CASSPRQGRTEAFF
TGCGCCAGCAGCCCCAGGCAGGGAAGGACTGAAGCTTTCTTT